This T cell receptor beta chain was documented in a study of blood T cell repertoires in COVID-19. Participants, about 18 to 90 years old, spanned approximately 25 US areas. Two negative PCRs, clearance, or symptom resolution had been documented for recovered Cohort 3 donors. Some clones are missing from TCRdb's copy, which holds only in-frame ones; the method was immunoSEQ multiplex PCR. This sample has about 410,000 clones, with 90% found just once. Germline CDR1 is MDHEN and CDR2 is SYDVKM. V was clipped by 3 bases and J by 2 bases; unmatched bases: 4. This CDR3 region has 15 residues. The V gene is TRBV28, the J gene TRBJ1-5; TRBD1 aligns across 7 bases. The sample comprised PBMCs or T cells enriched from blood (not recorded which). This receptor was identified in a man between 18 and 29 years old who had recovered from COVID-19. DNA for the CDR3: TGTGCCAGCAGTTTCAGGGGGTCTGGCAATCAGCCCCAGCATTTT. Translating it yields CASSFRGSGNQPQHF.